A single sample gave rise to the 24 T cell receptor beta chains below, sequenced in a study of blood T cell repertoires in COVID-19. The repertoire was sequenced with immunoSEQ multiplex PCR; TCRdb's copy has only in-frame clones and lacks some. This repertoire shows 100,000 or so clones, approximately 79% found once; its top ten account for under 13%. Sequencing was done on a sample of peripheral blood. The receptors here all came from a man between 65 and 85 years old with active or convalescent COVID-19.

The rearrangement joins TRBV7-9 to TRBJ1-3; D perhaps matches TRBD1 (5 bases). Germline-derived CDR1 and CDR2 are SEHNR and FQNEAQ (reference sequence). The CDR3 has 18 amino acids. V was trimmed by 3 bases and J by 3 bases, leaving 21 bases between them. CDR3 in DNA: TGTGCCAGCAGCTTGGGCGGTAGTGGGGGACTCGTTGGAAACACCATATATTTT. Translated, it gives CASSLGGSGGLVGNTIYF. Based on the CDR3 plus reference TRBV7-9 and TRBJ1-3, the full variable domain is DTGVSQNPRHKITKRGQNVTFRCDPISEHNRLYWYRQTLGQGPEFLTYFQNEAQLEKSRLLSDRFSAERPKGSFSTLEIQRTEQGDSAMYLCASSLGGSGGLVGNTIYFGEGSWLTVV.

The chain combines TRBV13 with TRBJ2-7; TRBD1 matches 7 bases. Germline lookup yields CDR1 PRHDT and CDR2 FYEKMQ (reference sequence). This CDR3 has 14 residues. The V gene end was trimmed by 4 bases and the J gene end by 2 bases; junction bases not matched to a gene: 5. The CDR3, as DNA: TGTGCCAGCAGCTCTGACAGGGATACCTACGAGCAGTACTTC. This translates into CASSSDRDTYEQYF.

The chain is built from TRBV7-9 and TRBJ2-7, with D tentatively TRBD1 (6 bases). CDR3 size: 14 residues. CDR1 is SEHNR, CDR2 FQNEAQ, per germline (reference sequence). V gave up 5 bases and J gave up 1 base, with 12 bases separating them. The CDR3 region is CASSTQQGSYEQYF. In nucleotides, the CDR3 is TGTGCCAGCAGCACCCAACAGGGATCCTACGAGCAGTACTTC.

The CDR3 region has the DNA TGTGCCAGCAGCCAACCGGGACAAACTCTAGGACGTCCGAGGGGGGAGCAGTTCTTC. It codes for CASSQPGQTLGRPRGEQFF. The gene calls are TRBV5-4 and TRBJ2-1; tentatively, D is TRBD1 (6 bases). CDR1 and CDR2 from the germline V gene are SGHNT and YYREEE (reference sequence). With 4 bases removed from V and 10 bases from J, the gap between germline ends came to 33 bases. The CDR3 extends over 19 amino acids.

This sequence joins TRBV2 and TRBJ2-5, with TRBD2 as a possible D gene (6 bases). Germline V gene lookup returns CDR1 SNHLY and CDR2 FYNNEI. Trimming took 10 bases from V and 2 from J, leaving 14 bases between them. CDR3 size: 13 residues. CDR3 residues: CATEGQAQETQYF. In nucleotides, the CDR3 is TGTGCCACGGAGGGCCAGGCGCAAGAGACCCAGTACTTC.

The table lists this clone with a few counts. Here the CDR3 reads CASSLGPGQQYEQYF. The DNA for the CDR3 is TGTGCCAGCAGTTTAGGACCGGGACAGCAGTACGAGCAGTACTTC. This chain uses TRBV27 with TRBJ2-7, with TRBD1 identical over 7 bases. The CDR3 runs 15 residues. Germline V gene lookup returns CDR1 MNHEY and CDR2 SMNVEV (reference sequence). Trimming at V came to 2 bases and at J to 4 bases, leaving 8 bases not matched to a gene.

This chain links TRBV4-3 with TRBJ2-7, with 7 bases matching TRBD1. This CDR3 is 15 amino acids long. Germline loops: CDR1 LGHNA, CDR2 YSLEER. J gave up 2 bases and V 1 base, and 5 bases lay outside the gene matches. The CDR3 nucleotides read TGCGCCAGCAGCCAAGGGACAGGCCTGACCTACGAGCAGTACTTC. Its protein product is CASSQGTGLTYEQYF.

The chain links TRBV7-9 to TRBJ2-7; 8 positions match TRBD1. The J segment lost 3 bases and the V segment lost 2 bases, leaving 9 bases of the junction unmatched. CDR1 and CDR2 from the germline V gene are SEHNR and FQNEAQ (reference sequence). The CDR3 length is 16 residues. CDR3 nucleotide sequence: TGTGCCAGCAGCTTAAGAGGTGGGACAGGCTTCTACGAGCAGTACTTC. It is translated as CASSLRGGTGFYEQYF.

The rearrangement uses TRBV6-5 and TRBJ1-2, with TRBD1 matching 8 bases. The germline CDR1 and CDR2 sequences are MNHEY and SVGAGI. The J segment lost 5 bases and the V segment lost 7 bases, leaving 6 bases of the junction unmatched. The CDR3 loop spans 13 amino acids. The chain's CDR3 is CASNAGGGYGYTF. The CDR3 nucleotides read TGTGCCAGCAATGCAGGGGGCGGGTATGGCTACACCTTC.

The J gene is TRBJ2-3, the V gene TRBV5-1; D perhaps matches TRBD1 (5 bases). The CDR3 spans 15 residues. V was shortened by 2 bases and J by 4 bases, with 14 bases between the two germline ends. The V gene's germline CDR1 is SGHRS and CDR2 YFSETQ. The CDR3 loop is CASSFDGQAPDTQYF. The CDR3 DNA is TGCGCCAGCAGCTTTGATGGACAAGCACCAGATACGCAGTATTTT.

The rearrangement joins TRBV4-2 to TRBJ2-1; the match to TRBD2 covers 11 bases. The CDR3 sequence is 18 residues long. V lost 0 bases and J lost 5; bases outside the gene matches: 9. Germline loops: CDR1 LGHNA, CDR2 YNFKEQ. CDR3: CASSQDRVAGGPNNEQFF. DNA for the CDR3: TGTGCCAGCAGCCAAGATAGAGTAGCGGGGGGGCCCAACAATGAGCAGTTCTTC.

The table lists this clone with a count of one. The rearrangement links TRBV6-1 to TRBJ1-2, with 9 positions matching TRBD1. With 7 bases clipped from V and 3 bases from J, the junction kept 6 bases outside the gene matches. CDR1 and CDR2 (germline): MNHNS, SASEGT. The CDR3 totals 14 residues. The CDR3 nucleotides read TGTGCCAGCACCCAACAGGGGGCCGACTATGGCTACACCTTC. Protein product: CASTQQGADYGYTF.

The chain links TRBV7-9 to TRBJ1-4; D call uncertain. The CDR3 has 14 residues. The germline V and J ends were trimmed by 5 bases and 5 bases, with 12 bases remaining between them. The germline V gene has CDR1 SEHNR and CDR2 FQNEAQ (reference sequence). DNA for the CDR3: TGTGCCAGCAGCCCGACAAGCACCAATGAAAAACTGTTTTTT. This translates into CASSPTSTNEKLFF.

The chain links TRBV5-1 to TRBJ1-4, with D unclear. This CDR3 spans 13 amino acids. Germline V gives CDR1 SGHRS, CDR2 YFSETQ. V was shortened by 1 base and J by 5 bases, with 6 bases between the two germline ends. The DNA for the CDR3 is TGCGCCAGCAGCTTGACTCCCAATGAAAAACTGTTTTTT. It is translated as CASSLTPNEKLFF. Supplemented by reference TRBV5-1 and TRBJ1-4, the full variable domain reads KAGVTQTPRYLIKTRGQQVTLSCSPISGHRSVSWYQQTPGQGLQFLFEYFSETQRNKGNFPGRFSGRQFSNSRSEMNVSTLELGDSALYLCASSLTPNEKLFFGSGTQLSVL.

The rearrangement joins TRBV7-2 to TRBJ1-2, with D possibly matching TRBD1 (6 bases). This CDR3 spans 13 amino acids. V shed 5 bases and J shed 6 bases, with 13 bases lying between them. Germline CDR1 is SGHTA and CDR2 is FQGNSA. This CDR3 reads CASSLREGDGYTF. In DNA, the CDR3 is TGTGCCAGCAGCCTCCGAGAGGGGGATGGCTACACCTTC.

The chain couples TRBV27 to TRBJ1-6; TRBD1 might be the D (5 bases). V dropped 3 bases and J dropped 8 bases, with 14 bases sitting between them. From germline, CDR1 is MNHEY and CDR2 SMNVEV (reference sequence). This CDR3 contains 15 residues. The CDR3 nucleotides are TGTGCCAGCAGTTTTCTGAACGCCAGGGATTCACCCCTCCACTTT. This encodes CASSFLNARDSPLHF.

This clone was picked up a small number of times. This chain connects TRBV5-1 to TRBJ2-6; D might be TRBD1 (5 bases). Germline V gene data show CDR1 as SGHRS and CDR2 as YFSETQ. V was pared by 5 bases and J by 4 bases, with 13 bases between. This CDR3 is 15 amino acids long. The CDR3 sequence is CASSSGATGANVLTF. The CDR3 region has the DNA TGCGCCAGCAGTAGTGGGGCCACCGGGGCCAACGTCCTGACTTTC.

The chain links TRBV3-1 (or the pseudogene TRBV3-2) to TRBJ2-7; no reliable D call. Trimming stripped 1 base from V and 6 bases from J, with 7 bases between. This CDR3 region has 12 residues. The germline gives CDR1 LGHDT, CDR2 YNNKEL (reference sequence). Written as DNA, the CDR3 is TGTGCCAGCAGCCAAGTGCCGAGCGAGCAGTACTTC. Amino acid sequence: CASSQVPSEQYF.

The rearrangement uses TRBV9 and TRBJ1-2; 10 nucleotides align to TRBD1. CDR1 and CDR2 (germline): SGDLS, YYNGEE. Trimming removed 4 bases from V and 6 bases from J; junction bases left unmatched: 9. The CDR3 has 15 residues. The CDR3 DNA reads TGTGCCAGCAGCATGGGGGGACAGGGGCTGAATGGCTACACCTTC. As protein: CASSMGGQGLNGYTF.

CDR3 region: CASRTDRVLSPLHF. DNA for the CDR3: TGTGCCAGCAGGACCGACAGGGTCCTTTCACCCCTCCACTTT. The rearrangement links TRBV28 to TRBJ1-6; 7 bases are a match to TRBD1. V shed 6 bases, J shed 9 bases, and the junction held 8 bases outside the gene matches. Per germline, CDR1 MDHEN and CDR2 SYDVKM. The CDR3 runs 14 residues.

J is TRBJ2-3 and V is TRBV9, with 8 bases matching TRBD2. The trim removed 1 base at V and 1 base at J, leaving 5 bases unmatched. Germline CDR1 and CDR2: SGDLS and YYNGEE. The CDR3 spans 16 residues. The CDR3 spells CASSVWAGGRTDTQYF. The CDR3 region has the DNA TGTGCCAGCAGCGTATGGGCGGGGGGACGCACAGATACGCAGTATTTT. Filled out from reference TRBV9 and TRBJ2-3, the complete variable domain reads DSGVTQTPKHLITATGQRVTLRCSPRSGDLSVYWYQQSLDQGLQFLIQYYNGEERAKGNILERFSAQQFPDLHSELNLSSLELGDSALYFCASSVWAGGRTDTQYFGPGTRLTVL.

The J gene is TRBJ1-2, the V gene TRBV10-3; perhaps TRBD1 as D (5 bases). The V end lost 0 bases, the J end lost 4 bases, and 9 bases lay between the germline ends. The germline gives CDR1 ENHRY, CDR2 SYGVKD. This CDR3 is built from 14 residues. CDR3 in DNA: TGTGCCATCAGTGAGTCACAGGCAGGCTATGGCTACACCTTC. As protein: CAISESQAGYGYTF.

The chain uses TRBV3-1 (or the pseudogene TRBV3-2) and TRBJ1-1, with TRBD1 matching 7 bases. The germline gives CDR1 LGHDT, CDR2 YNNKEL (reference sequence). This CDR3 has 17 residues. V shed 4 bases, J shed 0 bases, and the junction held 11 bases outside the gene matches. CDR3 loop: CASSREDRTFLNTEAFF. CDR3 sequence (DNA): TGTGCCAGCAGCCGAGAGGACAGGACGTTCTTGAACACTGAAGCTTTCTTT.

The chain recombines TRBV7-2 with TRBJ1-4; weak D call: TRBD1 (5 bases). The CDR3 has 15 amino acids. The ends were cut back, 1 base at V and 8 bases at J, with 14 bases in the middle. The V gene's germline CDR1 is SGHTA and CDR2 FQGNSA. CDR3 region: CASSLGGGVYEKLFF. CDR3 bases: TGTGCCAGCAGCTTAGGTGGGGGGGTGTACGAAAAACTGTTTTTT.